This TCR beta chain was sequenced for a study of cytomegalovirus exposure and HLA in healthy donors (dated by TCRdb to 2016 to 2017). Study-wide context: An earlier analysis of fewer than 750 of the donors reported 250 to 300 Gb of sequence data and around 110 million unique TCR beta sequences obtained from around 180 million T cells. An early release covering approximately 600 HLA-typed donors comprised about 320 gigabases of sequencing data and 85 million to 100 million unique TCR sequences. Of the approximately 370 genotyped donors, 80% to 90% were placed in the genetic ancestry cluster associated with self-reported Caucasian donors. The study aimed to test whether signatures of past pathogen exposure could be identified by cataloging public T cell receptors. Using immunosequencing, the study profiled T cell repertoires from 500 to 800 subjects and related those repertoires to cytomegalovirus serostatus. Besides the first cohort of 666 subjects, a separate validation cohort made up of roughly 120 different subjects was used. The study combined high-throughput TCR immunosequencing, statistical association of individual TCRs with disease status, and machine learning to predict cytomegalovirus infection status. To study patterns of TCR occurrence, a later analysis re-analyzed previously published TCR beta repertoires from 600 to 750 donors and added high-resolution HLA genotyping. In the later analysis, no new phenotypic data were used to find candidate immune exposures; instead, reliance was placed on TCR beta sequences and their occurrence across donors. In an earlier analysis of about 590 of the donors, high-throughput TCR beta sequencing was used to judge whether each TCR beta V gene segment behaved as functional or pseudogenic. Donor age, sex, ethnicity and CMV serostatus were compiled alongside the repertoire data. In a later genetic analysis, genome-wide SNP genotypes for about 55% of the roughly 700 donors were used, and that subset was treated as a discovery cohort. All discovery cohort repertoires had been generated on a single sequencing platform. Both class I and class II loci were covered by HLA typing, at four-digit resolution. Typing coverage differed by locus: A, B, C, DRB1 and DQB1 were typed in about 620-630 donors, DQA1 in about 560, DPA1 in around 580, and DPB1 in 472. Roughly five DR-DQ haplotypes were treated as single units for association and clustering because of strong linkage in the cohort. Among under 450 genotyped donors of the cohort, an average of roughly 240,000 unique TCR beta nucleotide sequences were sequenced per donor, roughly 18% of them non-productive. The investigation overall reported the following: Linkage disequilibrium might explain the correlated functional status among segregating V segments, but an unknown experimental factor could not be excluded. According to a later analysis, parvovirus B19, influenza, CMV and Epstein-Barr virus appeared linked to several top co-occurrence clusters. In this cohort, only TCR beta chains were sequenced, and detectable features were limited by the absence of alpha or paired-chain data. Because the 87-base-pair reads could not distinguish some IMGT-functional V segments, including TRBV6-2 and TRBV6-3, those segments were excluded. A total of 164 TCR beta chains were listed by the study as associated with cytomegalovirus. CMV serostatus was the only immune exposure information available for the cohort. Because counts were too low, more than 15 rarely observed V segments, including chromosome 9 orphons, were excluded from the earlier analysis of around 640 of the donors. Because HLA typing was unavailable for some donors at each locus, only the typed subset was used in association tests. When HLA alleles, especially DR and DQ, strongly co-occurred, attributing TCR associations to individual alleles was difficult. A later analysis found that TCR association rates varied across HLA loci, with DRB1 alleles showing the most associated TCRs and HLA-C alleles the fewest. Most TCR sequences were observed very rarely across donors, whereas some public TCRs were present in many individuals. According to a later genetic analysis, donors in an Asian-associated ancestry cluster had fewer N-insertions in productive TCRs than the approximately 700-donor mean. Broadly in line with IMGT annotations, most TCR beta V segments showed up in productive rearrangements about 87% or about 30% of the time in an earlier analysis of roughly 590 of the donors. A cluster of highly shared sequence variants was judged likely to be a technical artifact of the sequencing pipeline. At a false discovery rate of 0.05, a later analysis linked approximately 18,000 TCR beta sequences to specific HLA alleles. An association between a missense DCLRE1C variant and V-gene and J-gene trimming of TCR beta chains was found in a later genetic analysis and replicated in an independent cohort. In a later analysis, HLA-associated TCR beta chains were found to be more clonally expanded and to have lower generation probabilities than equally common non-associated chains. Cytomegalovirus status was reported to be diagnosed by the classifier with high specificity and sensitivity in both the original and validation cohorts. Presence/absence analyses assumed roughly uniform sequencing depth across donors, an assumption that may not hold. In vitro tests confirmed that a few of the cytomegalovirus-associated TCR beta chains recognize cytomegalovirus antigens. In a later analysis, most CMV-associated TCR beta chains were found to appear HLA-restricted, with HLA associations seemingly driven largely by CMV exposure. The authors suggested that the approach could potentially be extended to other disease states and immunological phenotypes. A further reported finding was that TCR beta sequences accurately predicted the HLA-A and HLA-B alleles for most subjects in the first cohort.

V loses 4 bases at its end and J loses 0 bases; junction bases beyond the gene matches: 11. Taken from the germline V gene, the CDR1 and CDR2 loops are SGHRS and YFSETQ. The CDR3 holds 17 amino acids from the cysteine to the phenylalanine. The only DNA kept is the CDR3, 51 bases in frame from the first base. The library was made by the immunoSEQ multiplex PCR assay. For the multiplex PCR, a mixture combining 60 forward primers for TCR Vbeta segments and 13 reverse primers for TCR Jbeta segments was used. A multiplex PCR assay on genomic DNA amplified the CDR3 region of rearranged TCR beta genes. The amplified TCR beta libraries were sequenced on the Illumina HiSeq System as 87-base-pair reads. Concerning the study's data processing: A later analysis tallied some 79 million unique TCR beta chains across the 666 repertoires, and around 9.9 million of those chains were shared by two or more donors. A nearest-neighbor algorithm error-corrected the raw reads and collapsed the reads into unique sequences, merging closely related sequences to remove PCR and sequencing errors. Alignment of CDR3 sequences to IMGT reference sequences was used to assign V, D and J gene segments. For a sequence to be retained, a match of at least six nucleotides to both a V gene segment and a J gene segment was required. Rearrangements were called productive when the CDR3 lacked stop codons and stayed in frame with V and J; all others were non-productive. CDR3 was defined by IMGT convention, running from the second conserved V-encoded cysteine to the conserved J-encoded phenylalanine. In an earlier analysis of around 570 of the donors, sequences lacking an unambiguous match to a single V gene segment were excluded. An earlier analysis of several hundred of the donors called V segments functional above 56.7% productive rearrangements and segregating when the between-donor standard deviation exceeded 5%. To diagnose cytomegalovirus status from the catalog of TCR beta chain sequences, a statistical classification framework was built. A later analysis assigned V and J genes by comparing TCR nucleotide sequences with IMGT/GENE-DB human TR gene sequences. Using the TCRdist pipeline, a later analysis assigned CDR3 sequences along with most-parsimonious VDJ recombination scenarios. A later analysis defined each TCR beta chain by its CDR3 amino acid sequence plus V-gene family, and excluded reads lacking a unique V-gene family. In a later analysis, around 650 highly shared, low-generation-probability nucleotide sequences were removed to address suspected cross-contamination and a sequencing artifact. For each public chain, a later analysis derived a clonal expansion index from normalized ranks of inferred template counts within each repertoire. In a later analysis, generation probabilities were computed using a VDJ recombination model fitted to out-of-frame rearrangements, and the results were checked against IGoR. A later analysis scored TCR-TCR, TCR-HLA and TCR-CMV co-occurrence with hypergeometric tests, applying a repertoire-size bias correction to TCR pairs. To estimate false discovery rates, a later analysis permuted the HLA or CMV assignments 20 times. In a later analysis, co-occurring TCRs were grouped using DBSCAN, and TCRdist sequence similarity was added for clustering within HLA-allele-positive subsets. Repertoires with fewer than 30,000 or more than 120,000 public chains were left out of co-occurrence clustering, as were about five repertoires with anomalous nucleotide sharing. TCRdb's version of the immuneACCESS table is confined to in-frame rearrangements and falls short of the full clone set. An unresolved V gene accounts for under half of the shortfall where checked; the remainder is of unknown origin. That table furnishes V, J and clone size, whereas the DNA furnished D and trimming. The sample table lists roughly 150,000 clones, 65% to 85% of them with a count of one. The ten largest clones represent less than 3% of the sample.

The cohort comprised fewer than 750 healthy bone marrow donors. At the time of sampling, every cohort member was nominally healthy, though immune exposures that went unrecorded were likely present. The donor tested CMV seronegative, placing the donor among the roughly 350 seronegative members of the cohort. A peripheral blood sample was provided by each donor, and peripheral blood mononuclear cells were used for TCR beta sequencing. The Qiagen DNeasy Blood Extraction Kit was used to extract genomic DNA from the blood cell samples. There are a few counts of this clone. It has no known antigen specificity. No base quality values were provided; no much bigger clone lies one nucleotide off.

This sequence uses TRBV5-1 and TRBJ2-7; a stretch of 9 junction bases matches TRBD1. This clonotype was sampled from a male donor in good health and CMV-seronegative. The specimen sequenced was PBMCs. In nucleotide form, the sequence is TGCGCCAGCAGCGAAAGTACCGGGACAGGGAGCTCCTACGAGCAGTACTTC. Its amino acids are CASSESTGTGSSYEQYF.